The present entry profiles one T cell receptor beta chain with its context. Its antigen remains unknown. This sample is part of a study of CD8 T cells in ankylosing spondylitis. The study, taken as a whole, reports: Reportedly, disease-linked clones are significantly enriched in ankylosing spondylitis patients' matched synovial fluid. The authors found the disease-linked clones to be CD8+ and relatively rare in peripheral blood. There was a TCR beta motif, made of several highly homologous variants, that appeared characteristic of ankylosing spondylitis blood.

Scientists made TCR beta libraries using quantitative 5'-RACE with molecular barcodes. One entry per CDR3 protein results from TCRdb running MiXCR on the 5' RACE reads. The repertoire has around 770,000 distinct CDR3 sequences, 10% to 15% of them found once; the top ten carry 0.51%. V shed 3 bases and J 7 bases; nucleotides not matched to a gene: 15. Germline lookup yields CDR1 SGHDN and CDR2 FVKESK. CDR3 size: 17 residues. The sequence came from a male donor with ankylosing spondylitis. The chain carries TRBV14 and TRBJ2-1; 7 bases align to TRBD2. Sequenced: blood, either unsorted or a sorted T cell fraction (not recorded which). CDR3 sequence (DNA): TGTGCCAGCAGCCAGTTGGGTGGGACTAATCAGATGAATGAGCAGTTCTTC. This encodes CASSQLGGTNQMNEQFF.